The clone carrying this TCR beta chain was counted only a few times. Its antigen is not known. This specimen comes from a study of cytomegalovirus exposure and HLA in healthy donors. Study-level results: Analyses of presence/absence relied on an assumption of roughly uniform sequencing depth across donors.

60 Vbeta and 13 Jbeta primers were used in PCR. TCRdb keeps only in-frame clones here, not all; method: immunoSEQ multiplex PCR. The sample contains some 200,000 clones, 75% to 85% of which appear only once. This CDR3 has 15 amino acids. V lost 3 bases to trimming and J lost 1 base, with 11 bases between them. Germline loops: CDR1 MGHRA, CDR2 YSYEKL. The sample was PBMCs. The clonotype was recovered from an older woman in good health and CMV-seropositive. The V call is TRBV4-1, the J call TRBJ2-3; tentative D call: TRBD2 (5 bases). The CDR3 protein is CASSHILAGTDTQYF. The CDR3 nucleotides read TGCGCCAGCAGCCACATCCTAGCTGGCACAGATACGCAGTATTTT.